This T cell receptor (beta chain) was sequenced during a study of T cell changes during pregnancy in multiple sclerosis. The method was immunoSEQ multiplex PCR; TCRdb's version includes in-frame clones alone and lacks a portion of them. There are under 55,000 clones in the sample; around nine tenths occur only once, and approximately 0.4% lies in the top ten. Germline-derived CDR1 and CDR2 are LNHNV and YYDKDF (reference sequence). The CDR3 is 17 residues long. The trim removed 9 bases at V and 3 bases at J, leaving 11 bases unmatched. This clonotype was sampled from a female donor with multiple sclerosis, enrolled in a pregnancy study. The chain recombines TRBV15 with TRBJ2-2; 12 positions match TRBD2. Sequenced material: CD4+ T cells from peripheral blood mononuclear cells, taken before pregnancy. CDR3 nucleotide sequence: TGTGCCACATCTAGCGGGAGGGCCTGGAGGGACACCGGGGAGCTGTTTTTT. Its protein is CATSSGRAWRDTGELFF. The complete variable domain, with remaining parts taken from reference TRBV15 and TRBJ2-2, reads DAMVIQNPRYQVTQFGKPVTLSCSQTLNHNVMYWYQQKSSQAPKLLFHYYDKDFNNEADTPDNFQSRRPNTSFCFLDIRSPGLGDTAMYLCATSSGRAWRDTGELFFGEGSRLTVL.